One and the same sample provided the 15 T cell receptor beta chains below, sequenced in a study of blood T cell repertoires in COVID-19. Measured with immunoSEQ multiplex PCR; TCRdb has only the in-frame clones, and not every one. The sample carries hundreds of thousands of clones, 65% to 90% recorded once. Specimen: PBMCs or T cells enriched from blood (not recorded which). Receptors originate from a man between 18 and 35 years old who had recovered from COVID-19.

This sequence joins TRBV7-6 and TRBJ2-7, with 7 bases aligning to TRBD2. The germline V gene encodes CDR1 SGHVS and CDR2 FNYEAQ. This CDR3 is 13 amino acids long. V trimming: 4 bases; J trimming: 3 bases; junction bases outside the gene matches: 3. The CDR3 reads CASSSSGGYEQYF. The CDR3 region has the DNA TGTGCCAGCAGCTCTAGCGGTGGCTACGAGCAGTACTTC.

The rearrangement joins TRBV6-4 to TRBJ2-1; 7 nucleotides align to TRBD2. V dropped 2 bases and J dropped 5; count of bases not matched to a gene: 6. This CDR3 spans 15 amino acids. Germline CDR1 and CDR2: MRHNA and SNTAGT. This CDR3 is CASSDGTAGDNEQFF. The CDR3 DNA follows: TGTGCCAGCAGTGACGGTACGGCGGGAGACAATGAGCAGTTCTTC.

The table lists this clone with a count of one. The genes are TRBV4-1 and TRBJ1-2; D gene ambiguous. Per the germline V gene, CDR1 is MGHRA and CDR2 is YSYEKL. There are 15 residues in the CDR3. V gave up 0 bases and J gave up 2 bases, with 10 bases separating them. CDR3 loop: CASSQERDTNYGYTF. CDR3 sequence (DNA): TGCGCCAGCAGCCAAGAGCGAGACACCAACTATGGCTACACCTTC.

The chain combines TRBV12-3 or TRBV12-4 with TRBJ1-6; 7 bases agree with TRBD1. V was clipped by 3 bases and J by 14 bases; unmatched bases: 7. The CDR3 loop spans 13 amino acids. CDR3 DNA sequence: TGTGCCAGCAGTTTGCGACAGGGAGGCGCCCTCCACTTT. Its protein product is CASSLRQGGALHF.

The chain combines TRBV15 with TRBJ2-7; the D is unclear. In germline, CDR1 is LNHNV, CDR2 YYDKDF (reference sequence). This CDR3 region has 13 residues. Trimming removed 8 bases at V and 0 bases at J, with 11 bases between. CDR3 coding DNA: TGTGCCACCCGAGTCGGGTCCTCCTACGAGCAGTACTTC. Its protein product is CATRVGSSYEQYF.

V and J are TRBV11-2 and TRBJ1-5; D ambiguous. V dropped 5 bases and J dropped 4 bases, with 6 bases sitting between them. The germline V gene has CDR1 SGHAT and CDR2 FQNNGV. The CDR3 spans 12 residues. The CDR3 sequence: CASSLYNQPQHF. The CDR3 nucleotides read TGTGCCAGCAGCCTTTATAATCAGCCCCAGCATTTT.

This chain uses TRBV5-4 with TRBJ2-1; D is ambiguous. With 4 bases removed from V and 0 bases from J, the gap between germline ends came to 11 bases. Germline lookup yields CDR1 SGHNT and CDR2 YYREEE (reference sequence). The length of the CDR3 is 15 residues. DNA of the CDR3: TGTGCCAGCAGCCCGATAGATGTCTCCTACAATGAGCAGTTCTTC. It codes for CASSPIDVSYNEQFF.

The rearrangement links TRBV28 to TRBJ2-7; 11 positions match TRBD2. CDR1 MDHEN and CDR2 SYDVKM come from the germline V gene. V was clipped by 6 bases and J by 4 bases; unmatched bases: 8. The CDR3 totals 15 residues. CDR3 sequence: CASRPTSGSGYEQYF. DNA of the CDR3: TGTGCCAGCAGGCCTACTAGCGGGAGCGGTTACGAGCAGTACTTC.

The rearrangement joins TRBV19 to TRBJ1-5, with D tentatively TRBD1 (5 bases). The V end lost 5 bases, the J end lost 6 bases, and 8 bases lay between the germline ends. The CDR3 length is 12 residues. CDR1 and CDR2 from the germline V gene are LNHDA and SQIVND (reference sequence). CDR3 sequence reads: CASSWGGQPQHF. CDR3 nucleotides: TGTGCCAGTAGTTGGGGGGGTCAGCCCCAGCATTTT.

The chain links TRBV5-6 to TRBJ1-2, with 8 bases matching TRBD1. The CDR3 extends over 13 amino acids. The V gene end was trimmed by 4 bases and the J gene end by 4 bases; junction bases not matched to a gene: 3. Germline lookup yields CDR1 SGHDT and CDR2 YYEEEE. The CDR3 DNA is TGTGCCAGCAGCCAAGGGACAGGCTATGGCTACACCTTC. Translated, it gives CASSQGTGYGYTF. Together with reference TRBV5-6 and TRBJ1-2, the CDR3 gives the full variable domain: DAGVTQSPTHLIKTRGQQVTLRCSPKSGHDTVSWYQQALGQGPQFIFQYYEEEERQRGNFPDRFSGHQFPNYSSELNVNALLLGDSALYLCASSQGTGYGYTFGSGTRLTVV.

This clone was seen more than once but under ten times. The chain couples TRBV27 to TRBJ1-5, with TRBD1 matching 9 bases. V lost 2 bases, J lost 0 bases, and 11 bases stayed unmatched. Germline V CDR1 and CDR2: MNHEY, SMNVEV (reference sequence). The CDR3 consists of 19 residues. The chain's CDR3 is CASSLRGTGYRNSNQPQHF. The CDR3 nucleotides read TGTGCCAGCAGTTTAAGGGGGACAGGGTACAGGAATAGCAATCAGCCCCAGCATTTT.

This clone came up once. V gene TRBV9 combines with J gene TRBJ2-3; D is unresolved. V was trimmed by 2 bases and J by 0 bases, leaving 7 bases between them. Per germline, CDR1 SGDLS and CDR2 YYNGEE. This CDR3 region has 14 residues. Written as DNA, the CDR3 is TGTGCCAGCAGCGTTGACTGGAGCACAGATACGCAGTATTTT. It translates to CASSVDWSTDTQYF.

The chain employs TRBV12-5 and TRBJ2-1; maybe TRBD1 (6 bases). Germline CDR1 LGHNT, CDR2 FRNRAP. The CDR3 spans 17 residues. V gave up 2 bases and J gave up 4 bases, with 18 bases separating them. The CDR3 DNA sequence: TGTGCTAGTGGTTTGTCCCTGGACAGCGTGGGATACAATGAGCAGTTCTTC. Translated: CASGLSLDSVGYNEQFF. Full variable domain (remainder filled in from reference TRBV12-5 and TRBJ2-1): DARVTQTPRHKVTEMGQEVTMRCQPILGHNTVFWYRQTMMQGLELLAYFRNRAPLDDSGMPKDRFSAEMPDATLATLKIQPSEPRDSAVYFCASGLSLDSVGYNEQFFGPGTRLTVL.

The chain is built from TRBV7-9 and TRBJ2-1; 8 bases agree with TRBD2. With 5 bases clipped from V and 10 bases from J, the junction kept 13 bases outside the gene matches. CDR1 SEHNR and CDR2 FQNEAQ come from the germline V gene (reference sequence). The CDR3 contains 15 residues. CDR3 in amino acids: CASSLSSGGRYEQFF. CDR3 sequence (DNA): TGTGCCAGCAGCCTGAGTTCGGGGGGGCGGTACGAGCAGTTCTTC. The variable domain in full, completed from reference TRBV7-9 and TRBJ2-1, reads DTGVSQNPRHKITKRGQNVTFRCDPISEHNRLYWYRQTLGQGPEFLTYFQNEAQLEKSRLLSDRFSAERPKGSFSTLEIQRTEQGDSAMYLCASSLSSGGRYEQFFGPGTRLTVL.

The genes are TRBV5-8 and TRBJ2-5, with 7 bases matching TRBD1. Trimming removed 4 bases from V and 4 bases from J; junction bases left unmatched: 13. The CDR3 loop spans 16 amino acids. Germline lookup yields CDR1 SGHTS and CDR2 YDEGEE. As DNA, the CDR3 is TGTGCCAGCAGCCGGTCGACGACAGGGACGGGAGAGACCCAGTACTTC. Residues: CASSRSTTGTGETQYF.